The sequence of this T cell receptor (beta chain) was determined in a study of blood T cells in healthy people across ages. A note on this clonotype: Its antigen is not identified.

V dropped 4 bases and J dropped 0 bases, with 13 bases sitting between them. This CDR3 contains 15 residues. Germline V gives CDR1 MNHNS, CDR2 SASEGT. A second PCR of roughly 7 to 11 cycles used a sample-barcoded 5' primer and a J-beta primer mix. Each cDNA molecule received a tag from a template-switch adaptor that had 12 random nucleotides. Via MiXCR, TCRdb re-called the 5' RACE reads, giving one row per CDR3 protein. Of approximately 1.5 million distinct CDR3 sequences listed, 34% are singletons. Broader study findings: Without sorted subsets, naive and antigen-experienced compartments could not be conclusively compared.

The TCR originated in a woman between 25 and 40 years old in good health. The genes are TRBV6-1 and TRBJ2-7, with a weak D call TRBD1 (5 bases). The sample was blood. CDR3 nucleotides: TGTGCCAGCAGTGCTAACGACAGAGTCTCCTACGAGCAGTACTTC. Residues: CASSANDRVSYEQYF.